This T cell receptor beta chain appears in the sequencing data of a study of shared T cell receptors in the human thymus. Germline V gene data show CDR1 as SNHLY and CDR2 as FYNNEI. The ends were cut back, 6 bases at V and 2 bases at J, with 8 bases in the middle. The CDR3 has 13 residues. Profiled with immunoSEQ multiplex PCR; TCRdb holds only in-frame clones, not every one. The sample holds 540,000 or so clones; 78% are singletons and the top ten take about 0.012%. This sample also appeared in a second study, on human thymus T cells. That paper notes: Donation was from healthy Finnish infants who were having corrective surgery that addressed congenital heart defects. Resections from corrective heart surgery provided thymus tissue.

The sequence derives from a boy in the first two years of life with a congenital heart defect. The chain recombines TRBV2 with TRBJ1-3; D unresolved. The sample consisted of thymocytes. DNA of the CDR3: TGTGCCAGCAGGGAGAGTCCTGGAAACACCATATATTTT. Protein product: CASRESPGNTIYF.